The 23 T cell receptor beta chains in this list originate from one sample, sequenced in a study of T cell repertoires in cytomegalovirus infection. TCRdb reanalysed the reads using MiXCR and keeps one entry per CDR3 protein. Here the sample spans 250,000 or so distinct CDR3 sequences, about a sixth being singletons. Sample: CD8+ T cells from PBMCs. The receptors derive from a human donor in good health (CMV status not recorded). Some clones in this sample may be carry-over from other donors' samples.

This clonotype appeared a few times. The rearrangement joins TRBV5-1 to TRBJ1-3; D unresolved. V lost 4 bases to trimming and J lost 7 bases, with 15 bases between them. The CDR3 has 14 residues. The germline V gene encodes CDR1 SGHRS and CDR2 YFSETQ. The CDR3 coding sequence is TGCGCCAGCAGCACGGACGGAGAATGGAACACCATATATTTT. The encoded protein is CASSTDGEWNTIYF.

This clonotype has at least ten counts. The chain uses TRBV12-3 or TRBV12-4 and TRBJ1-2, with TRBD1 matching over 7 bases. Germline trimming cut 6 bases from V and 4 bases from J; bases unmatched to any gene: 5. The length of the CDR3 is 13 residues. The chain's CDR3 is CASSARQGYGYTF. The CDR3 bases are TGTGCCAGCAGCGCCAGACAGGGCTATGGCTACACCTTC.

This clonotype was counted a few times. V usage is TRBV20-1 and J usage is TRBJ2-3; 10 nucleotides align to TRBD1. Germline CDR1 DFQATT, CDR2 SNEGSKA (reference sequence). V dropped 5 bases and J dropped 6; count of bases not matched to a gene: 8. The CDR3 consists of 14 residues. The DNA for the CDR3 is TGCAGTGCTGGACAGGGGGTGATTTCGGATACGCAGTATTTT. Protein: CSAGQGVISDTQYF.

The chain combines TRBV19 with TRBJ2-2; 9 bases fit TRBD2. The CDR3 spans 16 residues. The V gene end was trimmed by 10 bases and the J gene end by 0 bases; junction bases not matched to a gene: 9. Germline V lookup: CDR1 LNHDA, CDR2 SQIVND (reference sequence). This CDR3 reads CATLGLAGPNTGELFF. The DNA for the CDR3 is TGTGCCACCCTTGGGCTAGCGGGGCCGAACACCGGGGAGCTGTTTTTT.

The chain's CDR3 is CASREDRDYMYEQYF. As DNA, the CDR3 is TGTGCCAGCAGGGAGGACAGGGATTATATGTACGAGCAGTACTTC. The chain employs TRBV12-3 or TRBV12-4 and TRBJ2-7; TRBD1 matches 8 bases. V shed 6 bases and J 4 bases; nucleotides not matched to a gene: 11. The CDR3 is 15 amino acids.

The V gene is TRBV20-1, the J gene TRBJ2-1; D possibly corresponds to TRBD1 (6 bases). Germline values: CDR1 DFQATT, CDR2 SNEGSKA (reference sequence). V gave up 5 bases and J gave up 6 bases, with 11 bases separating them. The length of the CDR3 is 12 residues. CDR3 DNA sequence: TGCAGTGCTTCAAGCAGGGGCAATGAGCAGTTCTTC. It is translated as CSASSRGNEQFF.

Ten or more counts support this clonotype. Here the CDR3 reads CASSFGARPPDGYTF. The CDR3 nucleotides read TGTGCCAGCAGCTTTGGTGCTCGGCCGCCCGATGGCTACACCTTC. The rearrangement links TRBV7-9 to TRBJ1-2; no clear D. V lost 3 bases and J 6 bases, leaving 17 bases between the germline ends. The CDR3 runs 15 residues. Germline assignment: CDR1 SEHNR and CDR2 FQNEAQ (reference sequence). Supplemented by reference TRBV7-9 and TRBJ1-2, the full variable domain reads DTGVSQNPRHKITKRGQNVTFRCDPISEHNRLYWYRQTLGQGPEFLTYFQNEAQLEKSRLLSDRFSAERPKGSFSTLEIQRTEQGDSAMYLCASSFGARPPDGYTFGSGTRLTVV.

This clonotype was recorded many times. The rearrangement joins TRBV7-6 to TRBJ2-1, with TRBD2 matching 13 bases. With 5 bases clipped from V and 2 bases from J, the junction kept 12 bases outside the gene matches. Germline CDR1 SGHVS, CDR2 FNYEAQ. The CDR3 extends over 19 amino acids. In DNA form, the CDR3 reads TGTGCCAGCAGCGGTCGGACTAGCGGGGGCCCTGAAACCTACAATGAGCAGTTCTTC. Residues: CASSGRTSGGPETYNEQFF.

This clonotype was picked up a small number of times. The CDR3 protein is CAIGTGQETQYF. In nucleotides, the CDR3 is TGTGCCATTGGGACGGGCCAAGAGACCCAGTACTTC. The rearrangement links TRBV10-3 to TRBJ2-5; D tentatively reads TRBD1 or TRBD2 (5 bases each). Per the germline V gene, CDR1 is ENHRY and CDR2 is SYGVKD. CDR3 length: 12 residues. V lost 9 bases and J 1 base, leaving 9 bases between the germline ends.

At least ten counts were recorded for this clonotype. The V gene is TRBV28, the J gene TRBJ2-2, with no clear D. Germline V gives CDR1 MDHEN, CDR2 SYDVKM. V lost 1 base to trimming and J lost 6 bases, with 3 bases between them. The CDR3 length is 12 residues. As DNA, the CDR3 is TGTGCCAGCAGTTTATCCCCCGGGGAGCTGTTTTTT. Encoded protein: CASSLSPGELFF.

The chain is built from TRBV5-4 and TRBJ2-5, with 8 bases aligning to TRBD1. Germline CDR1 is SGHNT and CDR2 is YYREEE (reference sequence). The CDR3 runs to 15 residues. With 4 bases clipped from V and 5 bases from J, the junction kept 10 bases outside the gene matches. CDR3 DNA: TGTGCCAGCAGCCCGCCGGGACAGGAGGGCGAGACCCAGTACTTC. It is translated as CASSPPGQEGETQYF.

This clonotype was found many times. This sequence joins TRBV7-6 and TRBJ2-7; D may be TRBD2 (7 bases). Germline-derived CDR1 and CDR2 are SGHVS and FNYEAQ. The ends were cut back, 4 bases at V and 4 bases at J, with 17 bases in the middle. This CDR3 spans 15 amino acids. CDR3 nucleotides: TGTGCCAGCAGCTCCGAGGGGGGGGGGCCGTACGAGCAGTACTTC. Translating gives CASSSEGGGPYEQYF.

This clonotype was seen a few times. This chain links TRBV28 with TRBJ2-5, with 7 positions matching TRBD2. The CDR3 is made up of 15 amino acids. Germline V gives CDR1 MDHEN, CDR2 SYDVKM. Trimming took 10 bases from V and 3 from J; bases not matched to a gene: 14. The CDR3 sequence is CATTLDTSGEETQYF. CDR3 bases: TGTGCCACCACTTTAGATACAAGCGGGGAAGAGACCCAGTACTTC.

This clonotype was observed many times. The chain has TRBV7-6 and TRBJ2-5, with D hard to call. Per germline, CDR1 SGHVS and CDR2 FNYEAQ. V shed 1 base and J shed 0 bases, with 3 bases lying between them. The CDR3 extends over 13 amino acids. CDR3 sequence reads: CASSLEYQETQYF. DNA for the CDR3: TGTGCCAGCAGCTTAGAGTACCAAGAGACCCAGTACTTC. Filled out from reference TRBV7-6 and TRBJ2-5, the complete variable domain reads GAGVSQSPRYKVTKRGQDVALRCDPISGHVSLYWYRQALGQGPEFLTYFNYEAQQDKSGLPNDRFSAERPEGSISTLTIQRTEQRDSAMYRCASSLEYQETQYFGPGTRLLVL.

This clonotype was observed many times. The gene calls are TRBV12-3 or TRBV12-4 and TRBJ1-1, with D maybe TRBD1 (6 bases). Deletions cut 7 bases from V and 1 base from J, with 10 bases between. This CDR3 spans 13 amino acids. The CDR3 spells CASKRGGNTEAFF. Here the CDR3 DNA reads TGTGCCAGCAAGCGAGGGGGGAACACTGAAGCTTTCTTT.

This clonotype turned up a few times. The V call is TRBV20-1, the J call TRBJ1-2, with D maybe TRBD1 (5 bases). The CDR3 is 13 amino acids. V dropped 6 bases and J dropped 8 bases, with 19 bases sitting between them. Germline V lookup: CDR1 DFQATT, CDR2 SNEGSKA (reference sequence). This CDR3 reads CSALKIEGRGYTF. The CDR3 region has the DNA TGCAGTGCCCTAAAAATCGAGGGACGCGGCTACACCTTC.

The chain couples TRBV20-1 to TRBJ2-5; 10 positions agree with TRBD2. V lost 6 bases and J lost 2; bases outside the gene matches: 6. This CDR3 region has 14 residues. CDR1 is DFQATT, CDR2 SNEGSKA, per germline (reference sequence). The CDR3 is CSADSGGPQETQYF. The CDR3, as DNA: TGCAGTGCCGATAGCGGGGGGCCACAAGAGACCCAGTACTTC.

At least ten counts were recorded for this clonotype. The chain combines TRBV7-2 with TRBJ2-7; 9 bases align to TRBD2. The CDR3 loop spans 15 amino acids. Germline values: CDR1 SGHTA, CDR2 FQGNSA. V trimming: 5 bases; J trimming: 2 bases; junction bases outside the gene matches: 7. The CDR3 loop is CASSQSSGGPYEQYF. The DNA for the CDR3 is TGTGCCAGCAGCCAGAGTAGCGGGGGTCCCTACGAGCAGTACTTC.

This clonotype was picked up many times. This chain connects TRBV7-9 to TRBJ1-5, with 8 bases matching TRBD1. The CDR3 contains 15 residues. With 3 bases clipped from V and 4 bases from J, the junction kept 5 bases outside the gene matches. Germline CDR1 SEHNR, CDR2 FQNEAQ (reference sequence). The CDR3 sequence: CASSLGQALNQPQHF. In DNA form, the CDR3 reads TGTGCCAGCAGCTTGGGACAGGCCCTGAATCAGCCCCAGCATTTT.

This clonotype showed up many times. This sequence joins TRBV12-3 or TRBV12-4 and TRBJ1-5; D gene uncertain. Between the trimmed V and J ends, which lost 1 base and 6 bases, there was a span of 1 base. The CDR3 is 11 residues long. DNA of the CDR3: TGTGCCAGCAGTTTAGGTCAGCCCCAGCATTTT. This gives the protein CASSLGQPQHF.

This clonotype has ten or more counts. The chain combines TRBV7-2 with TRBJ2-1; perhaps TRBD2 as D (5 bases). Germline V gives CDR1 SGHTA, CDR2 FQGNSA. The CDR3 consists of 15 residues. Trimming shortened V by 5 bases and J by 7 bases, and 18 bases separated the two germline ends. This CDR3 is CASSLTRTGLNEQFF. CDR3 nucleotide sequence: TGTGCCAGCAGCCTCACCAGGACGGGGTTGAATGAGCAGTTCTTC.

This clonotype was detected only a few times. V gene TRBV29-1 combines with J gene TRBJ1-3; the D gene is possibly TRBD1 (5 bases). CDR1 and CDR2 from the germline V gene are SQVTM and ANQGSEA. This CDR3 has 14 amino acids. Trimming pared 3 bases from V and 2 bases from J, leaving 11 bases between. Here the CDR3 reads CSVEGLGAGNTIYF. CDR3 sequence (DNA): TGCAGCGTTGAGGGTCTGGGGGCTGGAAACACCATATATTTT.

J is TRBJ1-2 and V is TRBV29-1, with D unresolved. Germline V lookup: CDR1 SQVTM, CDR2 ANQGSEA. The CDR3 spans 13 residues. Trimming pared 5 bases from V and 2 bases from J, leaving 12 bases between. CDR3 coding DNA: TGCAGCGTTTCGGAAGGTTCCAACTATGGCTACACCTTC. This codes for CSVSEGSNYGYTF.